The source of this T cell receptor (beta chain) is a study of identical twins. The study's findings and limits: A cross-sectional statistical analysis, not follow-up of the same donors, supported the conclusions. Excess sharing between twins was weaker in beta out-of-frame sequences.

This clonotype was recorded a few times. Its specificity is not known. Healthy Caucasians were all of the donors. TCRdb recomputed calls from the 5' RACE reads with MiXCR, one row per CDR3 protein. In the table there are 520,000 or so distinct CDR3 sequences, approximately 22% of which are singletons. Trimming left V 0 bases short and J 2 bases short, with 13 bases between. This CDR3 has 16 residues. Looked up from germline, CDR1 is MNHEY and CDR2 is SVGAGI. These same data were also listed under a study on T cells expressing NK-cell markers. Per that paper: HCMV serostatus: seven of eight sequenced donors positive, one negative.

The sample taken for sequencing was CD4+ T cells sorted from blood. The J gene is TRBJ1-2, the V gene TRBV6-5, with unresolved D. The receptor's source is a woman between 18 and 29 years old in good health. CDR3 in amino acids: CASSYSRSARNYGYTF. DNA of the CDR3: TGTGCCAGCAGTTACTCGAGAAGCGCCAGGAACTATGGCTACACCTTC.